This T cell receptor beta chain appears in the sequencing data of a study of response to subunit inactivated influenza vaccine. On this clonotype itself: Its antigen is undetermined.

V was clipped by 0 bases and J by 2 bases, with 10 bases between them. Germline CDR1 is SGHRS and CDR2 is YFSETQ. CDR3 length: 15 amino acids. Broader study findings: Researchers suggested that each seasonal influenza vaccination recruits few new T cells.

Each CDR3 protein is one row after TCRdb ran MiXCR on the RT-PCR reads. The sample holds 200,000 to 250,000 distinct CDR3 sequences, 9% to 15% seen once. The chain carries TRBV5-1 and TRBJ2-3; D gene uncertain. The sequencing here drew on non-naive T cells sorted from PBMCs, taken roughly 15 days before vaccination. This TCR was recovered from a man in his fifties or sixties who received an inactivated influenza vaccine. The CDR3: CASSLARGYTDTQYF. The CDR3 region has the DNA TGCGCCAGCAGCTTGGCCCGAGGATACACAGATACGCAGTATTTT.